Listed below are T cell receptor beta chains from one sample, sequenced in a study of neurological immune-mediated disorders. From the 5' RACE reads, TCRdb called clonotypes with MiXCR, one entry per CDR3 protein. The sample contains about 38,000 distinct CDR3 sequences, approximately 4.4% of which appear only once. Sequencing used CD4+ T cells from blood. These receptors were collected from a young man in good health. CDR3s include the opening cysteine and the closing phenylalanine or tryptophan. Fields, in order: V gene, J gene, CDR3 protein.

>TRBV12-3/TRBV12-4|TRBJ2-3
CATTALTDTQYF
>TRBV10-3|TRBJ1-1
CAISEDRGNLAFF
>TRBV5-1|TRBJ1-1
CASSRDGGSEEAFF
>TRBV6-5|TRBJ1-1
CASSPQDTEAFF
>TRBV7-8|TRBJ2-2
CASSLVRQGAGTGELFF
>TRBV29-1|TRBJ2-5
CSVGPQTQETQYF
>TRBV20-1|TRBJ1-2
CSARDWTANYGYTF
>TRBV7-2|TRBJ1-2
CASSLERGTYGYTF
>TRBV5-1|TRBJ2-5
CASSLADGTGSTNRETQYF
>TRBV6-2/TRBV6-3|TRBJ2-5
CASSYKAGETQYF
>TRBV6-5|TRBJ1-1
CASSYRAANTEAFF
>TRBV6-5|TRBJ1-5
CASSYARYSNQPQHF
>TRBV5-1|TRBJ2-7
CASSLDPSGAYEQYF
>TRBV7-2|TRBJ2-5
CASSLSGGRQETQYF
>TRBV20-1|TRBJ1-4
CSARDWAGDEKLFF
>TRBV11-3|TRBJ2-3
CASSSSGVQQYF
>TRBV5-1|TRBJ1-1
CASSLTGSNEAFF
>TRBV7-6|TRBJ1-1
CASSLQAGLNTEAFF
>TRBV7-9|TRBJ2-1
CASSLRRGAYNEQFF
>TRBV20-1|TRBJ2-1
CSARGSFNEQFF
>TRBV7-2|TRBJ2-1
CASRLWDREQFF
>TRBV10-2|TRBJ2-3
CASSEGGTSGAAYF
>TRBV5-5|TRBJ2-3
CASSSTDRSEDTQYF
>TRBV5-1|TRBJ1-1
CASSLPLAKSRLAEAFF
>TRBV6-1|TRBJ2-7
CASSEHWTGPYEQYF
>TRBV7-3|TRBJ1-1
CASSPAGGDTEAFF
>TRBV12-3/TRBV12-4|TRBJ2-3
CASSLGGKGDTQYF
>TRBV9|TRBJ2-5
CTSSDGTGAVGTKYF
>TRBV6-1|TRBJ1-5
CASRLFRSGTGGQPQHF
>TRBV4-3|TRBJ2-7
CASSQDKGTYEQYF
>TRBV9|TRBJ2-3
CASSPGLHSDTQYF
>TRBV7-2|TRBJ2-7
CASSRDSTYEEQYF
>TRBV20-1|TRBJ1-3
CSATRDKANTIYF
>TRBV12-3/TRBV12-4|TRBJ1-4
CASSLGTGVEKLFF
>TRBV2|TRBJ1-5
CASRGSRGGNQPQHF
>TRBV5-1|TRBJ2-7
CASSRREHGDRGRLYEQYF
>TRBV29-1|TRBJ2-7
CSVMGGYEQYF
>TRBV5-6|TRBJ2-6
CASSPLSSRGHQSGANVLTF
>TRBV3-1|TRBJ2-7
CASSQDRGRAYEQYF
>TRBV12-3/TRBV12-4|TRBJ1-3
CASSFSGNTIYF
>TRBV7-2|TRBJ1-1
CASSMRRQGPAEAFF
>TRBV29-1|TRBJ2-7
CSVGEGAIYEQYF
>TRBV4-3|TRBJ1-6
CASSLTHFANSPLHF
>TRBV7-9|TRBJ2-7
CASSLVAGVGYEQYF
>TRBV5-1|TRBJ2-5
CASSLGQRGETQYF
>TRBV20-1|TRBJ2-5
CSAENGETQYF
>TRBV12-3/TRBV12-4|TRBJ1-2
CASSLRPASYTF
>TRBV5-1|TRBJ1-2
CASSWGPDTNYGYTF
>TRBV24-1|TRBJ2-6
CATSDPPSTQFSGANVLTF
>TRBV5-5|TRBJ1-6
CASSLGTVNSPLHF
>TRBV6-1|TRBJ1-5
CASRTGGRQPQHF
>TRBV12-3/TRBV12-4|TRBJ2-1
CASSLQGSSYNEQFF
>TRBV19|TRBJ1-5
CASSNTGEQIGYQPQHF